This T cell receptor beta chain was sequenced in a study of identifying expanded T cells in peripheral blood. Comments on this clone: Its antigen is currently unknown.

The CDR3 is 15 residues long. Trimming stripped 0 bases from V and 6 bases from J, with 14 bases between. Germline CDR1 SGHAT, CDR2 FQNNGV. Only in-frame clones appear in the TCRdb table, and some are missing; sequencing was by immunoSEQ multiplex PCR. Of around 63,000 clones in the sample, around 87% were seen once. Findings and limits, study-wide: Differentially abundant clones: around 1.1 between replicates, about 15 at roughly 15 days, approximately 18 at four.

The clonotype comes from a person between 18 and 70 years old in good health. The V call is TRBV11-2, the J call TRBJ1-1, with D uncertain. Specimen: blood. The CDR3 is CASSLDSWQLSEAFF. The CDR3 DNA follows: TGTGCCAGCAGCTTAGATTCGTGGCAGTTATCTGAAGCTTTCTTT.